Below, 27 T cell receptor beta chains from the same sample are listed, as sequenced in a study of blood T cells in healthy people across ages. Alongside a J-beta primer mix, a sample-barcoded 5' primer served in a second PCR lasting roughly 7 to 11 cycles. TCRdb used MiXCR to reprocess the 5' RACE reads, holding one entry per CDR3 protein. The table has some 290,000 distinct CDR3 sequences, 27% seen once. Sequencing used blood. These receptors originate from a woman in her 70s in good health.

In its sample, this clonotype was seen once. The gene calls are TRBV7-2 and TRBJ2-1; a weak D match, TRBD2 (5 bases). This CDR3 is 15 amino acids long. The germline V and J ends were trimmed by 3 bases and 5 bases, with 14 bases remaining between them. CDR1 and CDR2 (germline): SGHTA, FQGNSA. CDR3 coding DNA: TGTGCCAGCAGCTTGTCCGGGATGGGGAACAATGAGCAGTTCTTC. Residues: CASSLSGMGNNEQFF.

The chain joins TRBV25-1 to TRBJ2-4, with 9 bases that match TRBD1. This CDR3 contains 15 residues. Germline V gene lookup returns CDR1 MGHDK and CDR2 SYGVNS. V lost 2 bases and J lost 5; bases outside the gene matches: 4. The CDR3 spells CASSEKGQGENIQYF. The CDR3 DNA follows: TGTGCCAGCAGTGAAAAGGGACAGGGAGAAAACATTCAGTACTTC.

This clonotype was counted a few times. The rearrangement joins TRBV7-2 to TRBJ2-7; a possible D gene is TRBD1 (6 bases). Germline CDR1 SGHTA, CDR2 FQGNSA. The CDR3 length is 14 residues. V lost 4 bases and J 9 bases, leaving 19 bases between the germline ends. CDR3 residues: CASSSGQIWDPQYF. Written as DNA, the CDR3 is TGTGCCAGCAGCTCCGGACAGATCTGGGATCCGCAGTACTTC.

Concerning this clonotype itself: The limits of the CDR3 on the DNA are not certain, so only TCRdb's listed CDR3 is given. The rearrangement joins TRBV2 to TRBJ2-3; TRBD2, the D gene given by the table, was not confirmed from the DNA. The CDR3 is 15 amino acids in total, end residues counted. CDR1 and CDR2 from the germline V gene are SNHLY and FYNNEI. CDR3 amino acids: CASSTSGVAPHTQYF.

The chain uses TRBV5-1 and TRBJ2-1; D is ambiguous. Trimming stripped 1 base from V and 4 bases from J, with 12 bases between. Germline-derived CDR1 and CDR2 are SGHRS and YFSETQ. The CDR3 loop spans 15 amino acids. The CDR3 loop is CASSLLPVAYNEQFF. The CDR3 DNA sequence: TGCGCCAGCAGCTTGCTACCCGTGGCGTACAATGAGCAGTTCTTC.

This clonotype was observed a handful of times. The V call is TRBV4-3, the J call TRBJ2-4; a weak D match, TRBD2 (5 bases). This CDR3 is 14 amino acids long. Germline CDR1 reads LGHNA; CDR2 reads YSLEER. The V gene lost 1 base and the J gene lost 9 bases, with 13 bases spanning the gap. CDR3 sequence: CASSQGLSPPIQYF. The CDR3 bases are TGCGCCAGCAGCCAAGGACTAAGCCCCCCCATTCAGTACTTC.

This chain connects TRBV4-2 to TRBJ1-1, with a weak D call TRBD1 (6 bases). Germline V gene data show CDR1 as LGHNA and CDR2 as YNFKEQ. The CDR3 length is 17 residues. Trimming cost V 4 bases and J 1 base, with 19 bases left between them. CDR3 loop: CASSPPGAVGPNTEAFF. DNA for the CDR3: TGTGCCAGCAGCCCTCCAGGGGCGGTCGGCCCGAACACTGAAGCTTTCTTT.

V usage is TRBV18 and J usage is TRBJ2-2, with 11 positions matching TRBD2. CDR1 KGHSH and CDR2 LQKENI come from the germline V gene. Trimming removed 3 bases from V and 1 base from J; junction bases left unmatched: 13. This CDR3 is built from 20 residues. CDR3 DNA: TGTGCCAGCTCACCTTTTCCGACTAGCGGGAACTATCTGAACACCGGGGAGCTGTTTTTT. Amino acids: CASSPFPTSGNYLNTGELFF.

For the CDR3, the DNA is TGTGCCAGCAGTTACGGGACAGGGGGCGCCGGGAGCGATGAGCAGTTCTTC. This translates into CASSYGTGGAGSDEQFF. The gene calls are TRBV6-5 and TRBJ2-5; 12 nucleotides agree with TRBD1. The closer fit of TRBJ2-1 to the DNA end suggests the J call may be wrong. The V gene's germline CDR1 is MNHEY and CDR2 SVGAGI. The CDR3 is 17 amino acids.

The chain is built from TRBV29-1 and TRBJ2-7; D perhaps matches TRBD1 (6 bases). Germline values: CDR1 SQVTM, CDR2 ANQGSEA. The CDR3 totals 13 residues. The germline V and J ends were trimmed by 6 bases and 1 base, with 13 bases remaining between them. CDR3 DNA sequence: TGCAGCGTCCGGGACACCGAATCCTACGAGCAGTACTTC. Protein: CSVRDTESYEQYF.

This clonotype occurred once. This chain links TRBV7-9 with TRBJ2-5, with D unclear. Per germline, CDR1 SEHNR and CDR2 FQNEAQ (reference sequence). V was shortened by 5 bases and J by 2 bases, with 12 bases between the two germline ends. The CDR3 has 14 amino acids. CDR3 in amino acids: CASSGVGTQETQYF. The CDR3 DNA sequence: TGTGCCAGCAGCGGGGTGGGCACACAAGAGACCCAGTACTTC.

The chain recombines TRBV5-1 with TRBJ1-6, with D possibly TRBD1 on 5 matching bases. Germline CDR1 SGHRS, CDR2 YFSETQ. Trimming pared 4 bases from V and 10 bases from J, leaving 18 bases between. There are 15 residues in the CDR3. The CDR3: CASSVGTPRESPLHF. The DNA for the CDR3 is TGCGCCAGCAGCGTCGGGACGCCGAGAGAATCACCCCTCCACTTT.

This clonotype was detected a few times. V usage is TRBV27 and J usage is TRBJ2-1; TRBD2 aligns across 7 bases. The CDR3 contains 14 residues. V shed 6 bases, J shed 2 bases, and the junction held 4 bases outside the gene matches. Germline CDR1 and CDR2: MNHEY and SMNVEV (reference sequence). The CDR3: CASRGEGPYNEQFF. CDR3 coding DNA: TGTGCCAGCAGGGGGGAGGGGCCCTACAATGAGCAGTTCTTC.

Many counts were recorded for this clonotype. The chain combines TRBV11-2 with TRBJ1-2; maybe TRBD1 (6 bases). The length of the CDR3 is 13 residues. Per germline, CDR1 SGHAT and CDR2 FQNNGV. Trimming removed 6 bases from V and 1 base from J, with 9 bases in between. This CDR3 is CASSLDSNYGYTF. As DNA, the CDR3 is TGTGCCAGCAGTCTGGACAGTAACTATGGCTACACCTTC.

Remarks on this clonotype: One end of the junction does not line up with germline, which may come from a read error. The CDR3 loop reads CASSLELVSSEQYF. Written as DNA, the CDR3 is TGTGCCAGCAGCTTGGAGCTGGTCTCCTCCGAGCAGTACTTC. V and J are TRBV5-8 and TRBJ2-7; no clear D gene. CDR1 and CDR2 from the germline V gene are SGHTS and YDEGEE. This CDR3 region has 14 residues.

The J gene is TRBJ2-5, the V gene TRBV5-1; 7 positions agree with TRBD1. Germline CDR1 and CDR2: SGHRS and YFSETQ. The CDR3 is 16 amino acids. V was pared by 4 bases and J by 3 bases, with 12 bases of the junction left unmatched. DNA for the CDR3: TGCGCCAGCAGCAGTACAACAGGGGACCTGAAAGAGACCCAGTACTTC. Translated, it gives CASSSTTGDLKETQYF.

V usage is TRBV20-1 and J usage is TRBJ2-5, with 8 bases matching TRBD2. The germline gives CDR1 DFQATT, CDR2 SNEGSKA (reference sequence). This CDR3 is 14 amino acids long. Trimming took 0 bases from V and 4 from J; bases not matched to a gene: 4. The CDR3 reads CSARESGLAETQYF. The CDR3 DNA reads TGCAGTGCTAGAGAAAGTGGACTAGCAGAGACCCAGTACTTC.

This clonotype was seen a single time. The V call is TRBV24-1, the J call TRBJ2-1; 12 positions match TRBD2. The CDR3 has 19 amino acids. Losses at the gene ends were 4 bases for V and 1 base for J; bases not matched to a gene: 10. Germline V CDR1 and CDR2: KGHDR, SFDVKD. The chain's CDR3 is CATSDATRLAGVSYNEQFF. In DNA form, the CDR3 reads TGTGCCACCAGTGACGCTACCAGACTAGCGGGGGTTTCCTACAATGAGCAGTTCTTC.

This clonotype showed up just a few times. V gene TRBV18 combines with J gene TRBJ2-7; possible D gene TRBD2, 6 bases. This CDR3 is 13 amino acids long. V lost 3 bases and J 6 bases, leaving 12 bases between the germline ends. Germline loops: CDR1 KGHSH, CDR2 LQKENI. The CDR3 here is CASSPNGAGEQYF. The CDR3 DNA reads TGTGCCAGCTCACCGAATGGAGCGGGCGAGCAGTACTTC.

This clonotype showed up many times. CDR3 amino acids: CSAPKIQGRGTEAFF. DNA for the CDR3: TGCAGTGCTCCCAAAATACAGGGGCGGGGCACTGAAGCTTTCTTT. The V gene is TRBV20-1, the J gene TRBJ1-1; the match to TRBD1 covers 7 bases. This CDR3 spans 15 amino acids. The J segment lost 4 bases and the V segment lost 5 bases, leaving 13 bases of the junction unmatched. The V gene's germline CDR1 is DFQATT and CDR2 SNEGSKA (reference sequence).

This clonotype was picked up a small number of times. The CDR3 loop is CASSVEANEKLFF. CDR3 DNA: TGTGCCAGCAGCGTAGAGGCTAATGAAAAACTGTTTTTT. This chain joins TRBV9 and TRBJ1-4; D unresolved. V was cut by 0 bases and J by 3 bases, with 3 bases left in between. CDR1 is SGDLS, CDR2 YYNGEE, per germline. The length of the CDR3 is 13 residues.

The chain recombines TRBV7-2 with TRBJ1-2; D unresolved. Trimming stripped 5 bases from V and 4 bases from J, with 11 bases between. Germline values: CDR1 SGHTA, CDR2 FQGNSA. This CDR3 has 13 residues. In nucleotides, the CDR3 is TGTGCCAGCAGCCTACAGAACAGCTATGGCTACACCTTC. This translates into CASSLQNSYGYTF.

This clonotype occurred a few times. CDR3 amino acids: CSARDSTSGYEQYF. For the CDR3, the DNA is TGCAGTGCTAGAGACTCGACTAGCGGCTACGAGCAGTACTTC. The gene calls are TRBV20-1 and TRBJ2-5; TRBD2 matches 9 bases. The J call may be mistaken, given a closer DNA end match to TRBJ2-7. The length of the CDR3 is 14 residues. Germline values: CDR1 DFQATT, CDR2 SNEGSKA (reference sequence).

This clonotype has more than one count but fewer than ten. This CDR3 is CASSPRGGWAQETQYF. The CDR3 nucleotides read TGTGCCAGCAGCCCCCGGGGGGGTTGGGCACAAGAGACCCAGTACTTC. The chain has TRBV9 and TRBJ2-5; 8 nucleotides line up with TRBD2. This CDR3 is built from 16 residues. CDR1 and CDR2 from the germline V gene are SGDLS and YYNGEE. The trim removed 4 bases at V and 2 bases at J, leaving 10 bases unmatched.

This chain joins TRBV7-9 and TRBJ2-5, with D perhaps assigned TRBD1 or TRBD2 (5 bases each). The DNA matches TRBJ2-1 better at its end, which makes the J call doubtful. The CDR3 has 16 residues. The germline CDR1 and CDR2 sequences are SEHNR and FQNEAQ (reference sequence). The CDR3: CASSSQPPGPINEQFF. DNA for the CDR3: TGTGCCAGCAGCTCACAACCGCCGGGACCGATCAATGAGCAGTTCTTC.

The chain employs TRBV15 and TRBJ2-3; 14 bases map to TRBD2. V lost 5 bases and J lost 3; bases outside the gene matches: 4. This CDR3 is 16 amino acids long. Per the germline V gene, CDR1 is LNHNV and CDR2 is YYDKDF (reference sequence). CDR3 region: CATSGGLAGETDTQYF. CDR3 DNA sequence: TGTGCCACCAGCGGGGGACTAGCGGGAGAGACAGATACGCAGTATTTT.

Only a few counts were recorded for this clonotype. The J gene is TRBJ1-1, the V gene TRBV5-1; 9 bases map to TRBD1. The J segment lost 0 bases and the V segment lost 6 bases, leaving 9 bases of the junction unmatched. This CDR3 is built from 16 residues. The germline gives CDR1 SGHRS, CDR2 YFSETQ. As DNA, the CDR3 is TGCGCCAGCACCCCGGGACAGGGCGTCATGAACACTGAAGCTTTCTTT. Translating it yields CASTPGQGVMNTEAFF. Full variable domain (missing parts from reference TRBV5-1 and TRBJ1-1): KAGVTQTPRYLIKTRGQQVTLSCSPISGHRSVSWYQQTPGQGLQFLFEYFSETQRNKGNFPGRFSGRQFSNSRSEMNVSTLELGDSALYLCASTPGQGVMNTEAFFGQGTRLTVV.